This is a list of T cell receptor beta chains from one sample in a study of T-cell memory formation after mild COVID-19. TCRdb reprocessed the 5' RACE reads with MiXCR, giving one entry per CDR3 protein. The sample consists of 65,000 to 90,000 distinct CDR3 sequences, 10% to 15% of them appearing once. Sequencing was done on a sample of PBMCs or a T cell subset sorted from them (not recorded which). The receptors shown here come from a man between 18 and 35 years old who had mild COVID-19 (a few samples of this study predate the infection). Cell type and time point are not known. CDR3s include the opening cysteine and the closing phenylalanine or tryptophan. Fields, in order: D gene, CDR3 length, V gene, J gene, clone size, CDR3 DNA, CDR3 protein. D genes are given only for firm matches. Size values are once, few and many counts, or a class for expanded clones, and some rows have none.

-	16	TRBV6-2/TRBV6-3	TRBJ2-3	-	TGTGCCAGCAGTTACTCGAAGACCCCTCGGGCAGATACGCAGTATTTT	CASSYSKTPRADTQYF
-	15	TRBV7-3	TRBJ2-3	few	TGTGCCAGCAGCCCGAGTAGGAGATTCACAGATACGCAGTATTTT	CASSPSRRFTDTQYF
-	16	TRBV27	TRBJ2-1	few	TGTGCCAGCGTCTCAGGCGAGAAAGGTTATGCGAGTGAGCAGTTCTTC	CASVSGEKGYASEQFF
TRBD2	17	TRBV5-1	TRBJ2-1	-	TGCGCCAGCAGCTTGGCCTTTGGCGGGGGTCCCTTAGATGAGCAGTTCTTC	CASSLAFGGGPLDEQFF
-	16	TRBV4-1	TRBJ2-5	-	TGCGCCAGCAGCCAAGTCAATTTGGTGTCTCAGGAGACCCAGTACTTC	CASSQVNLVSQETQYF
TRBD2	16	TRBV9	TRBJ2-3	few	TGTGCCAGCAGCGTAGAAGCGGGGGGTCTCCCAGATACGCAGTATTTT	CASSVEAGGLPDTQYF
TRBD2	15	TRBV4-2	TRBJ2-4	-	TGTGCCAGCAGCCAAGTTGAGCGGGGGCATGACATTCAGTACTTC	CASSQVERGHDIQYF
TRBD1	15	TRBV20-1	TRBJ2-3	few	TGCAGTGCTAGAGATGGGGGACAGGGGACAGATACGCAGTATTTT	CSARDGGQGTDTQYF
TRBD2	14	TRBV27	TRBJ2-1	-	TGTGCCAGCAGACCTAGCGGGGGGTACAATGAGCAGTTCTTC	CASRPSGGYNEQFF
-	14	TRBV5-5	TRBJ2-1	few	TGTGCCAGCAGCTCACATCACACGGTCAATGAGCAGTTCTTC	CASSSHHTVNEQFF
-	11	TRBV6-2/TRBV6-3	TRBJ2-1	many	TGTGCCAGCAGTATAGGCAATGAGCAGTTCTTC	CASSIGNEQFF
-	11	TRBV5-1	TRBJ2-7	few	TGCGCCAGCAGTAACCGCGGCGAGCAGTACTTC	CASSNRGEQYF
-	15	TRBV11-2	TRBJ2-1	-	TGTGCCAGCACCCGCTGGGGGGGGCCCTACAATGAGCAGTTCTTC	CASTRWGGPYNEQFF
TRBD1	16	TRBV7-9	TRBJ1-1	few	TGTGCCAGCAGCTCGGACCGGGACAGGCTGTCCCGAGGAGCTTTCTTT	CASSSDRDRLSRGAFF
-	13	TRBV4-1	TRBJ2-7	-	TGCGCCAGCAGCCAACCAGGGTCCGACGAGCAGTACTTC	CASSQPGSDEQYF
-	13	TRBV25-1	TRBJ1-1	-	TGTGCCAGCAGTGTTTGGATGAACACTGAAGCTTTCTTT	CASSVWMNTEAFF
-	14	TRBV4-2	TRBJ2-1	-	TGTGCCAGCAGCCAAGATTTATCCGACAATGAGCAGTTCTTC	CASSQDLSDNEQFF
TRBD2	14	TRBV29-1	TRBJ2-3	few	TGCAGCGTCATGACTAGCGGGGAGAGAGATACGCAGTATTTT	CSVMTSGERDTQYF
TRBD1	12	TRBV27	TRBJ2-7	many	TGTGCCAGCAGTCACGGACAGGGTACCGAGTACTTC	CASSHGQGTEYF
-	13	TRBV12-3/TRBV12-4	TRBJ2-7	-	TGTGCCAGCAGTACTGACAGTCCCTACGAGCAGTACTTC	CASSTDSPYEQYF
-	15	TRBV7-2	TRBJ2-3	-	TGTGCCAGCAGCTTCTCCGGGACCCTGGGAGATACGCAGTATTTT	CASSFSGTLGDTQYF
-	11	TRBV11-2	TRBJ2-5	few	TGTGCCAGCAGCTTACTAGTCGACCAGTACTTC	CASSLLVDQYF
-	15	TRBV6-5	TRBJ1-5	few	TGTGCCAGCAGTTATTCGGGAGGGGAGGATCAGCCCCAGCATTTT	CASSYSGGEDQPQHF
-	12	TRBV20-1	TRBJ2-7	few	TGCAGTGCCAGACAGGAGACCTACGAGCAGTACTTC	CSARQETYEQYF
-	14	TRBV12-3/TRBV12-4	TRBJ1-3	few	TGTGCCAGCAGTTTAGCCCCACTCGGAAACACCATATATTTT	CASSLAPLGNTIYF
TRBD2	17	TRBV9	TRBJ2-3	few	TGTGCCAGCAGCGCCGTCGGCCGGCGGGGGAACACAGATACGCAGTATTTT	CASSAVGRRGNTDTQYF
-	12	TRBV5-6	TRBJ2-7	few	TGTGCCAGCAGCTTGGGGGTCCACGAGCAGTACTTC	CASSLGVHEQYF
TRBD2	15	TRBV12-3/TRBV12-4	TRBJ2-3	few	TGTGCCAGCGTCCCAGCGGGGGGGAGGACAGATACGCAGTATTTT	CASVPAGGRTDTQYF
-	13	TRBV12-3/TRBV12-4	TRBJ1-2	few	TGTGCCAGCAGTTTAAGCCTGTACTATGGCTACACCTTC	CASSLSLYYGYTF
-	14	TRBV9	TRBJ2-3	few	TGTGCCAGCAGCGTATCGGGGGCCACAGATACGCAGTATTTT	CASSVSGATDTQYF
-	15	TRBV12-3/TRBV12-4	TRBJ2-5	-	TGTGCCAGCAGCAGGGGTTGGGGGGGGCAAGAGACCCAGTACTTC	CASSRGWGGQETQYF
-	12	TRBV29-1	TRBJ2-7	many	TGCAGCGTTCGACAGCTTTCCTACGAGCAGTACTTC	CSVRQLSYEQYF
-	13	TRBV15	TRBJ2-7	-	TGTGCCACCAGCGCGTCGGGGAACTACGAGCAGTACTTC	CATSASGNYEQYF
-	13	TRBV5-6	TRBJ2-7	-	TGTGCCAGCAGCTTGGATCTGGTCTACGAGCAGTACTTC	CASSLDLVYEQYF
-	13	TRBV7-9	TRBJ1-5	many	TGTGCCAGCAGCTTAAACACAAATCAGCCCCAGCATTTT	CASSLNTNQPQHF
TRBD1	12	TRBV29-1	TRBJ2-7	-	TGCAGCGTTGGACAGGGAGTATACGAGCAGTACTTC	CSVGQGVYEQYF
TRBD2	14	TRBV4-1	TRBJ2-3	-	TGCGCCAGCAGCCAGGTAGCGGGCGCAGATACGCAGTATTTT	CASSQVAGADTQYF
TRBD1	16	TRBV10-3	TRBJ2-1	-	TGTGCCATCAGCCCGACCGGGACAGGCACCGGCAATGAGCAGTTCTTC	CAISPTGTGTGNEQFF
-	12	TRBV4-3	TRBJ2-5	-	TGCGCCAGCAGCCAAGATCGAGAGACCCAGTACTTC	CASSQDRETQYF
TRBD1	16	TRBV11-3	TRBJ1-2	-	TGTGCCAGCAGCCAACGGACAGGGTCGACCTCCTATGGCTACACCTTC	CASSQRTGSTSYGYTF
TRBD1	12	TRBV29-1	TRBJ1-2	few	TGCAGCGTTCGCGACAGGGTCTATGGCTACACCTTC	CSVRDRVYGYTF
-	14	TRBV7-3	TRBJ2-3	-	TGTGCCAGCAGCTTAATCGCGGGAACAGATACGCAGTATTTT	CASSLIAGTDTQYF
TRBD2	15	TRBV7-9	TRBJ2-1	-	TGTGCCAGCAGCTTATTCGGGGGGGCTTTAGATGAGCAGTTCTTC	CASSLFGGALDEQFF
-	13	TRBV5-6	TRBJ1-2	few	TGTGCCAGCAGCTTGGTGGCGGGAAAGGGCTACACCTTC	CASSLVAGKGYTF